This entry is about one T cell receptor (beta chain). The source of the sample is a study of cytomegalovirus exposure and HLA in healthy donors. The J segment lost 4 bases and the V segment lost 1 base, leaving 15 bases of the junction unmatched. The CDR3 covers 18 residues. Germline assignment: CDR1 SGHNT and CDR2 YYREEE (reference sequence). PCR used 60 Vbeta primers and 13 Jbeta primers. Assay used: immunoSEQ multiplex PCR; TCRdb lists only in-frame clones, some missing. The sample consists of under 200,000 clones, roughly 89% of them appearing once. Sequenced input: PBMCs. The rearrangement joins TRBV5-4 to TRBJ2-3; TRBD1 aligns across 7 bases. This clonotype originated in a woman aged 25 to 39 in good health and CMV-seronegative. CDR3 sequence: CASSLIGQVQRVADTQYF. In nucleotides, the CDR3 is TGTGCCAGCAGCTTGATCGGACAGGTCCAAAGGGTGGCAGATACGCAGTATTTT. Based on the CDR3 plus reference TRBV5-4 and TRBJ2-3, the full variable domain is ETGVTQSPTHLIKTRGQQVTLRCSSQSGHNTVSWYQQALGQGPQFIFQYYREEENGRGNFPPRFSGLQFPNYSSELNVNALELDDSALYLCASSLIGQVQRVADTQYFGPGTRLTVL.